These 23 T cell receptor beta chains share one sample of origin, sequenced in a study of cytomegalovirus exposure and HLA in healthy donors. Method: immunoSEQ multiplex PCR; TCRdb's copy keeps in-frame clones and lacks some. The sample has 150,000 to 200,000 clones, approximately 89% seen once. The material sequenced was PBMCs. The receptor source for this set is a woman aged 18-35 years in good health and CMV-seropositive.

This rearrangement joins TRBV6-5 to TRBJ2-1, with TRBD2 as a possible D gene (5 bases). CDR1 and CDR2 from the germline V gene are MNHEY and SVGAGI. There are 13 residues in the CDR3. Between the trimmed V and J ends, which lost 4 bases and 13 bases, there was a span of 17 bases. The CDR3 DNA is TGTGCCAGCAGTTCCCGAAGGGCGGGCAATCAGTTCTTC. Protein product: CASSSRRAGNQFF.

CDR3 in DNA: TGTGCCAGCAGCTATCTTCTAGCCAAAAACATTCAGTACTTC. Its protein product is CASSYLLAKNIQYF. The V gene is TRBV11-3, the J gene TRBJ2-4, with D unclear. CDR1 and CDR2 from the germline V gene are SGHNT and YENEEA. The CDR3 spans 14 residues. The V end was cut by 4 bases, the J end by 0 bases, with 7 bases between.

Here the CDR3 DNA reads TGCGCCAGCAGCACGTCGGAGGGCTACTCCTACAATGAGCAGTTCTTC. Translated: CASSTSEGYSYNEQFF. This chain connects TRBV5-1 to TRBJ2-1; D perhaps matches TRBD2 (6 bases). Per germline, CDR1 SGHRS and CDR2 YFSETQ. The CDR3 is 16 amino acids. Between the trimmed V and J ends, which lost 4 bases and 0 bases, there was a span of 14 bases.

The rearrangement joins TRBV6-7 to TRBJ1-1; D gene unclear. TRBV6-7 is assigned to the ORF class and has an uncertain function. The ends were cut back, 4 bases at V and 0 bases at J, with 9 bases in the middle. The CDR3 sequence is 14 residues long. The CDR3, as DNA: TGTGCCAGCAGTTTCCGACATTTGAACACTGAAGCTTTCTTT. Translation: CASSFRHLNTEAFF.

A single count supports this clone. The chain couples TRBV7-3 to TRBJ2-5; D gene ambiguous. The CDR3 has 13 amino acids. The V end lost 3 bases, the J end lost 0 bases, and 5 bases lay between the germline ends. CDR1 is SGHTA and CDR2 is FQGTGA in the germline V gene. The CDR3 here is CASSFSNQETQYF. CDR3 DNA: TGTGCCAGCAGCTTTAGCAACCAAGAGACCCAGTACTTC.

V and J are TRBV10-2 and TRBJ1-4, with 10 bases identical to TRBD1. V lost 8 bases and J lost 8; bases outside the gene matches: 8. Germline CDR1 reads WSHSY; CDR2 reads SAAADI. The CDR3 totals 14 residues. CDR3 residues: CASVTGTGDEKLFF. The DNA of the CDR3 is TGCGCCAGCGTCACCGGGACAGGGGACGAAAAACTGTTTTTT.

The chain uses TRBV27 and TRBJ1-5, with 7 bases that match TRBD1. This CDR3 is built from 21 residues. After removal of 6 bases from V and 4 bases from J, the junction contained 27 bases not matched to a gene. From germline, CDR1 is MNHEY and CDR2 SMNVEV (reference sequence). In DNA form, the CDR3 reads TGTGCCAGCAGATCCCCCCACCCCCGGGACAGAGGAGACCCGGGAAATCAGCCCCAGCATTTT. It codes for CASRSPHPRDRGDPGNQPQHF.

The chain couples TRBV9 to TRBJ1-2; 8 positions agree with TRBD1. The CDR3 is 12 residues long. V shed 3 bases, J shed 10 bases, and the junction held 5 bases outside the gene matches. CDR1 SGDLS and CDR2 YYNGEE come from the germline V gene. This CDR3 reads CASSGGTGPYTF. In DNA form, the CDR3 reads TGTGCCAGCAGCGGCGGGACAGGACCCTACACCTTC.

Written as DNA, the CDR3 is TGTGCCAGCAGTCAAGCGGTCCATTACAATGAGCAGTTCTTC. Translated: CASSQAVHYNEQFF. The rearrangement joins TRBV9 to TRBJ2-1; D may be TRBD2 (5 bases). Between the trimmed V and J ends, which lost 5 bases and 4 bases, there was a span of 13 bases. Germline V lookup: CDR1 SGDLS, CDR2 YYNGEE. The CDR3 spans 14 residues. Based on the CDR3 plus reference TRBV9 and TRBJ2-1, the full variable domain is DSGVTQTPKHLITATGQRVTLRCSPRSGDLSVYWYQQSLDQGLQFLIQYYNGEERAKGNILERFSAQQFPDLHSELNLSSLELGDSALYFCASSQAVHYNEQFFGPGTRLTVL.

DNA for the CDR3: TGTGCCAGCAGCTTATGGGCGGGGGGAAATCAGCCCCAGCATTTT. Translated, it gives CASSLWAGGNQPQHF. The chain links TRBV7-2 to TRBJ1-5; weak D call: TRBD1 (5 bases). Germline CDR1 reads SGHTA; CDR2 reads FQGNSA. This CDR3 is 15 amino acids long. The V and J ends lost 2 bases and 4 bases respectively, with 12 bases between them. The complete variable domain, with remaining parts taken from reference TRBV7-2 and TRBJ1-5, reads GAGVSQSPSNKVTEKGKDVELRCDPISGHTALYWYRQSLGQGLEFLIYFQGNSAPDKSGLPSDRFSAERTGGSVSTLTIQRTQQEDSAVYLCASSLWAGGNQPQHFGDGTRLSIL.

This chain uses TRBV4-2 with TRBJ2-1; 7 bases fit TRBD1. Germline V gene data show CDR1 as LGHNA and CDR2 as YNFKEQ. V was clipped by 0 bases and J by 8 bases; unmatched bases: 7. This CDR3 spans 15 amino acids. In DNA form, the CDR3 reads TGTGCCAGCAGCCAAGACGAGACAGGGATTTATGAGCAGTTCTTC. Amino acid sequence: CASSQDETGIYEQFF.

The chain uses TRBV11-1 and TRBJ2-3, with 10 bases fitting TRBD2. Germline trimming cut 5 bases from V and 1 base from J; bases unmatched to any gene: 12. The CDR3 spans 18 residues. Germline CDR1 reads SGHAT; CDR2 reads FQDESV (reference sequence). Here the CDR3 reads CASSLEWGAGGGTDTQYF. The CDR3 nucleotides are TGTGCCAGCAGCCTCGAGTGGGGAGCGGGAGGGGGCACAGATACGCAGTATTTT.

The V gene is TRBV2, the J gene TRBJ1-1; TRBD1 agrees at 10 bases. J gave up 3 bases and V 6 bases, and 7 bases lay outside the gene matches. There are 15 residues in the CDR3. Germline values: CDR1 SNHLY, CDR2 FYNNEI. CDR3 amino acids: CASRDSTGGHTEAFF. The CDR3 nucleotides read TGTGCCAGCAGAGATTCGACAGGGGGCCACACTGAAGCTTTCTTT.

The J gene is TRBJ2-3, the V gene TRBV7-6; D unresolved. Deletions cut 3 bases from V and 4 bases from J, with 11 bases between. Germline-derived CDR1 and CDR2 are SGHVS and FNYEAQ. The CDR3 length is 14 residues. The CDR3 bases are TGTGCCAGCAGCTTCACCCTACGTTCAGATACGCAGTATTTT. Translation gives CASSFTLRSDTQYF. Full variable domain (rest looked up from reference TRBV7-6 and TRBJ2-3): GAGVSQSPRYKVTKRGQDVALRCDPISGHVSLYWYRQALGQGPEFLTYFNYEAQQDKSGLPNDRFSAERPEGSISTLTIQRTEQRDSAMYRCASSFTLRSDTQYFGPGTRLTVL.

The chain combines TRBV10-3 with TRBJ1-1; D possibly corresponds to TRBD1 (6 bases). The CDR3 is made up of 14 amino acids. Trimming pared 7 bases from V and 0 bases from J, leaving 12 bases between. CDR1 and CDR2 from the germline V gene are ENHRY and SYGVKD. In DNA, the CDR3 is TGTGCCATCAAGGGCGCAGGGGTGAACACTGAAGCTTTCTTT. Residues: CAIKGAGVNTEAFF.

Only one count was recorded for this clone. The chain has TRBV4-3 and TRBJ2-1; 14 bases are shared with TRBD2. This CDR3 is built from 20 residues. Germline V CDR1 and CDR2: LGHNA, YSLEER. The V gene end was trimmed by 1 base and the J gene end by 4 bases; junction bases not matched to a gene: 12. The CDR3 region is CASSQATGTSGRGWYNEQFF. The CDR3 region has the DNA TGCGCCAGCAGCCAAGCCACCGGGACTAGCGGGAGAGGGTGGTACAATGAGCAGTTCTTC.

The chain is built from TRBV9 and TRBJ2-7; 13 bases line up with TRBD2. This CDR3 comprises 16 residues. The V and J ends lost 0 bases and 6 bases, in that order; junction bases with no gene match: 6. The germline V gene encodes CDR1 SGDLS and CDR2 YYNGEE. For the CDR3, the DNA is TGTGCCAGCAGCGTAGGTGGACTAGCGGGAGCTAGCGAGCAGTACTTC. Amino acid sequence: CASSVGGLAGASEQYF.

V gene TRBV2 combines with J gene TRBJ2-3; the match to TRBD2 covers 10 bases. The CDR3 consists of 14 residues. Germline CDR1 SNHLY, CDR2 FYNNEI. J lost 3 bases, V lost 8 bases, and 5 bases had no gene match. This chain's CDR3 is CASLWTSGTDTQYF. CDR3 in DNA: TGTGCCAGCCTTTGGACTAGCGGTACAGATACGCAGTATTTT.

This clone was picked up a small number of times. The rearrangement uses TRBV30 and TRBJ2-7; maybe TRBD2 (6 bases). The CDR3 runs 12 residues. Looked up from germline, CDR1 is GTSNPN and CDR2 is SVGIG (reference sequence). Between the trimmed V and J ends, which lost 2 bases and 3 bases, there was a span of 8 bases. The CDR3 region has the DNA TGTGCCTGGAGTTCGGGGGTCTACGAGCAGTACTTC. Translation gives CAWSSGVYEQYF.

The CDR3 spells CASSPRPNPQGPLGYTF. The CDR3, as DNA: TGTGCCAGCAGCCCCAGACCCAACCCACAGGGCCCCCTTGGCTACACCTTC. The V and J genes are TRBV7-9 and TRBJ1-2, with TRBD1 as a possible D gene (6 bases). Trimming removed 5 bases at V and 7 bases at J, with 26 bases between. The CDR3 consists of 17 residues. The germline CDR1 and CDR2 sequences are SEHNR and FQNEAQ (reference sequence). Complete variable domain (other parts from reference TRBV7-9 and TRBJ1-2): DTGVSQNPRHKITKRGQNVTFRCDPISEHNRLYWYRQTLGQGPEFLTYFQNEAQLEKSRLLSDRFSAERPKGSFSTLEIQRTEQGDSAMYLCASSPRPNPQGPLGYTFGSGTRLTVV.

This chain connects TRBV7-8 to TRBJ2-7; no reliable D call. Germline lookup yields CDR1 SGHVS and CDR2 FQNEAQ. Trimming stripped 4 bases from V and 6 bases from J, with 13 bases between. The CDR3 runs 13 residues. CDR3 in amino acids: CASSSTWVSEQYF. CDR3 nucleotide sequence: TGTGCCAGCAGCTCGACTTGGGTCAGCGAGCAGTACTTC.

The J gene is TRBJ2-3, the V gene TRBV6-4; 8 nucleotides line up with TRBD1. This CDR3 comprises 15 residues. The V segment lost 4 bases and the J segment 5 bases; nucleotides outside the gene matches: 8. CDR1 and CDR2 from the germline V gene are MRHNA and SNTAGT. CDR3 loop: CASSAGQGKQDTQYF. As DNA, the CDR3 is TGTGCCAGCAGTGCCGGACAGGGAAAACAAGATACGCAGTATTTT.

V gene TRBV27 combines with J gene TRBJ2-7; 11 bases fit TRBD2. The ends lost 7 bases at V and 3 bases at J; junction bases unmatched: 5. Germline assignment: CDR1 MNHEY and CDR2 SMNVEV (reference sequence). CDR3 length: 14 amino acids. The DNA for the CDR3 is TGTGCCAGCAAGACTAGCGGGACGATCTACGAGCAGTACTTC. Translated: CASKTSGTIYEQYF.